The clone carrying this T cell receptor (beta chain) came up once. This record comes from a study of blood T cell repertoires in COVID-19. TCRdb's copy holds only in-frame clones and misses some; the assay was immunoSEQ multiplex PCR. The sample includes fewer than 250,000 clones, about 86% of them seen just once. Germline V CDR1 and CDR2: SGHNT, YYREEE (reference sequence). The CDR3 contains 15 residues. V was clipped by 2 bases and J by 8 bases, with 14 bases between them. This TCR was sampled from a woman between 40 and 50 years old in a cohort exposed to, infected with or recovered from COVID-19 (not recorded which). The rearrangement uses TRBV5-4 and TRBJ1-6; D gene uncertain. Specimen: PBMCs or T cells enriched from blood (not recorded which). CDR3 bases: TGTGCCAGCAGCTTTCAGGCGGGGATGGATTCACCCCTCCACTTT. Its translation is CASSFQAGMDSPLHF.